The clone carrying this T cell receptor beta chain has just a few counts. Antigen unknown. Without exception, sorted populations had purity beyond 95%. These data are taken from a study of beta chain features in type 1 diabetes. The germline V gene encodes CDR1 SGHTA and CDR2 FQGNSA. CDR3 length: 15 amino acids. Trimming cost V 0 bases and J 7 bases, with 13 bases left between them. Reverse transcription of all isolated RNA meant that expressed TCRB transcripts were sequenced. The protocol was immunoSEQ multiplex PCR, while the TCRdb copy is restricted to in-frame clones and leaves out a portion. The profile covers a few hundred thousand clones, with about a sixth appearing a single time and roughly 0.08% taken by the ten largest. Study-wide results and limits: Patients with Type 1 diabetes showed moderately but significantly shorter TCRB CDR3s in all four CD4+ subsets.

This TCR was recovered from a man aged 25 to 40 with type 1 diabetes. Sequencing input: naive CD4+ T cells from blood. V is TRBV7-2 and J is TRBJ2-1, with D possibly being TRBD2 (6 bases). The CDR3 spells CASSLASGTQNEQFF. In nucleotides, the CDR3 is TGTGCCAGCAGCTTAGCTTCCGGGACTCAAAATGAGCAGTTCTTC. Variable domain in full (rest from reference TRBV7-2 and TRBJ2-1): GAGVSQSPSNKVTEKGKDVELRCDPISGHTALYWYRQSLGQGLEFLIYFQGNSAPDKSGLPSDRFSAERTGGSVSTLTIQRTQQEDSAVYLCASSLASGTQNEQFFGPGTRLTVL.